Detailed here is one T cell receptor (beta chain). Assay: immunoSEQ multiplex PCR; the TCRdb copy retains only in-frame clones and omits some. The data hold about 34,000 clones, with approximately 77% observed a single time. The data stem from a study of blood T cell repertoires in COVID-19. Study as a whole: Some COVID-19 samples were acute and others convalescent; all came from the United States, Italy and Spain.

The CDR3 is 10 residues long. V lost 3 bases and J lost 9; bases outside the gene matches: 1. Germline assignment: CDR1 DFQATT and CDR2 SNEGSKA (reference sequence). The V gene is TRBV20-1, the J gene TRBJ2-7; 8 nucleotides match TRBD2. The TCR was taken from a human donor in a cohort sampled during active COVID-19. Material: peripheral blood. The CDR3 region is CSASGRGQYF. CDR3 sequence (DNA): TGCAGTGCTAGCGGGAGGGGGCAGTACTTC.